The 26 T cell receptor beta chains below were found in one sample sequenced in a study of blood T cell repertoires in COVID-19 (dated by TCRdb to the early 2020s). Libraries were built with the immunoSEQ multiplex PCR assay. TCRdb re-hosts the immuneACCESS table, in-frame sequences only. Its copies lack some clones; in the studies checked, an unresolved V gene accounts for under half of them, and the cause for the rest is not known. The sample yields 250,000 to 350,000 clones; roughly 90% were counted once. The ten biggest clones cover approximately 0.94% of the sample. Sequenced material: peripheral blood. The receptors come from a woman aged 40-49 years who had recovered from COVID-19.

V is TRBV27 and J is TRBJ2-3; a weak D match, TRBD2 (6 bases). V was cut by 1 base and J by 2 bases, with 10 bases left in between. This CDR3 is 15 amino acids long. The germline gives CDR1 MNHEY, CDR2 SMNVEV (reference sequence). CDR3 DNA: TGTGCCAGCAGTTTATACGGGAGACCCACAGATACGCAGTATTTT. This gives the protein CASSLYGRPTDTQYF.

This rearrangement joins TRBV12-3 or TRBV12-4 to TRBJ2-1; D is possibly TRBD2 (6 bases). CDR3 length: 13 residues. Trimming stripped 1 base from V and 5 bases from J, with 6 bases between. The CDR3 sequence is CASSLGGDNEQFF. The CDR3 DNA reads TGTGCCAGCAGTTTAGGGGGGGACAATGAGCAGTTCTTC.

This chain uses TRBV24-1 with TRBJ2-7; 7 bases are a match to TRBD2. V was pared by 10 bases and J by 7 bases, with 6 bases of the junction left unmatched. Germline V gene sequence: CDR1 KGHDR, CDR2 SFDVKD. This CDR3 contains 11 residues. The CDR3 sequence is CATAWGGEQYF. CDR3 DNA: TGTGCCACAGCCTGGGGGGGGGAGCAGTACTTC.

The chain employs TRBV11-2 and TRBJ2-7; 7 positions agree with TRBD2. Germline CDR1 SGHAT, CDR2 FQNNGV. The CDR3 is made up of 14 amino acids. V shed 5 bases, J shed 5 bases, and the junction held 9 bases outside the gene matches. CDR3 DNA: TGTGCCAGCAGCCCCACGGCGGGAGTGAACGAGCAGTACTTC. It translates to CASSPTAGVNEQYF.

The rearrangement links TRBV11-3 to TRBJ2-1, with D tentatively TRBD2 (6 bases). The CDR3 covers 15 residues. From germline, CDR1 is SGHNT and CDR2 YENEEA. The germline V and J ends were trimmed by 5 bases and 4 bases, with 15 bases remaining between them. In DNA form, the CDR3 reads TGTGCCAGCAGCACCCAGGGACTCGGATACAATGAGCAGTTCTTC. Amino acids: CASSTQGLGYNEQFF.

The chain uses TRBV3-1 (or the pseudogene TRBV3-2) and TRBJ1-1; D may be TRBD1 (5 bases). Germline V gene data show CDR1 as LGHDT and CDR2 as YNNKEL (reference sequence). The CDR3 length is 14 residues. The germline V and J ends were trimmed by 1 base and 5 bases, with 11 bases remaining between them. CDR3 amino acids: CASSQAGQRTEAFF. CDR3 nucleotides: TGTGCCAGCAGCCAAGCAGGGCAACGGACTGAAGCTTTCTTT.

V usage is TRBV5-1 and J usage is TRBJ2-1; 8 nucleotides align to TRBD2. Trimming removed 0 bases from V and 7 bases from J; junction bases left unmatched: 12. Germline CDR1 is SGHRS and CDR2 is YFSETQ. The CDR3 runs 17 residues. The CDR3 region is CASSLEIGSGEGNEQFF. The CDR3 DNA reads as TGCGCCAGCAGCTTGGAGATCGGTAGCGGGGAAGGGAATGAGCAGTTCTTC. Drawing the rest from reference TRBV5-1 and TRBJ2-1, the complete variable domain is KAGVTQTPRYLIKTRGQQVTLSCSPISGHRSVSWYQQTPGQGLQFLFEYFSETQRNKGNFPGRFSGRQFSNSRSEMNVSTLELGDSALYLCASSLEIGSGEGNEQFFGPGTRLTVL.

This clone showed up just once. This chain connects TRBV6-2 or TRBV6-3 to TRBJ2-1; 8 bases line up with TRBD2. The germline CDR1 and CDR2 sequences are MNHEY and SVGEGT. The V gene end was trimmed by 0 bases and the J gene end by 7 bases; junction bases not matched to a gene: 8. CDR3 size: 16 residues. The CDR3 DNA reads TGTGCCAGCAGTTACTCGCCCGGGAGGGCCTCAAATGAGCAGTTCTTC. Its translation is CASSYSPGRASNEQFF.

V and J are TRBV7-2 and TRBJ2-3; the D is unclear. Germline V lookup: CDR1 SGHTA, CDR2 FQGNSA. CDR3 length: 14 amino acids. Trimming shortened V by 3 bases and J by 6 bases, and 13 bases separated the two germline ends. In nucleotides, the CDR3 is TGTGCCAGCAGCTTTGTACCAGAAATGGATACGCAGTATTTT. Its translation is CASSFVPEMDTQYF.

The chain has TRBV10-3 and TRBJ1-1; perhaps TRBD1 as D (6 bases). The CDR3 is 15 residues long. Germline V gene lookup returns CDR1 ENHRY and CDR2 SYGVKD. V lost 3 bases and J lost 3, with 14 bases in between. CDR3 residues: CAISEYGGMDTEAFF. CDR3 nucleotides: TGTGCCATCAGTGAATATGGGGGCATGGACACTGAAGCTTTCTTT.

The chain recombines TRBV2 with TRBJ2-1; TRBD2 is a possible D gene (6 bases). The V and J ends lost 7 bases and 4 bases respectively, with 23 bases between them. The CDR3 consists of 17 residues. The V gene's germline CDR1 is SNHLY and CDR2 FYNNEI. DNA for the CDR3: TGTGCCAGCAACCAGGAGGGGTTGACCGGGGGTTACAATGAGCAGTTCTTC. Amino acid sequence: CASNQEGLTGGYNEQFF.

This sequence joins TRBV4-1 and TRBJ2-2; a weak D match, TRBD1 (5 bases). This CDR3 spans 16 amino acids. Germline V gene lookup returns CDR1 MGHRA and CDR2 YSYEKL. The ends were cut back, 2 bases at V and 4 bases at J, with 14 bases in the middle. The DNA for the CDR3 is TGCGCCAGCAGCCAACCTCCAGGGATACCCACCGGGGAGCTGTTTTTT. This translates into CASSQPPGIPTGELFF.

The chain couples TRBV11-2 to TRBJ2-1, with TRBD2 matching 8 bases. In germline, CDR1 is SGHAT, CDR2 FQNNGV. The CDR3 is 15 amino acids. With V trimmed by 5 bases and J by 9 bases, 12 bases remained unmatched. The CDR3 here is CASSPTSGLGTEQFF. The CDR3 bases are TGTGCCAGCAGCCCCACTAGCGGCCTAGGGACTGAGCAGTTCTTC.

The rearrangement links TRBV10-3 to TRBJ1-1; no definite D call. The ends were cut back, 6 bases at V and 1 base at J, with 9 bases in the middle. From germline, CDR1 is ENHRY and CDR2 SYGVKD. This CDR3 is built from 13 residues. The CDR3 spells CAIRGDENTEAFF. DNA of the CDR3: TGTGCCATCAGGGGAGACGAGAACACTGAAGCTTTCTTT.

V gene TRBV5-1 combines with J gene TRBJ1-2; 8 nucleotides align to TRBD1. V trimming: 5 bases; J trimming: 2 bases; junction bases outside the gene matches: 11. The germline V gene has CDR1 SGHRS and CDR2 YFSETQ. The CDR3 has 16 residues. The CDR3 DNA follows: TGCGCCAGCAGATCCCAGCAGGGGGCGCAGAACTATGGCTACACCTTC. It yields the protein CASRSQQGAQNYGYTF.

The chain carries TRBV11-2 and TRBJ2-7, with 11 bases identical to TRBD1. V lost 5 bases and J lost 7; bases outside the gene matches: 7. The V gene's germline CDR1 is SGHAT and CDR2 FQNNGV. CDR3 size: 14 residues. The chain's CDR3 is CASSLGQGAREQYF. The DNA for the CDR3 is TGTGCCAGCAGCCTCGGACAGGGGGCAAGAGAGCAGTACTTC.

As regards this clone: The same CDR3 also results from other DNA sequences found in this sample. V gene TRBV2 combines with J gene TRBJ2-7, with 7 bases fitting TRBD2. J lost 2 bases, V lost 6 bases, and 10 bases had no gene match. This CDR3 contains 15 residues. Per germline, CDR1 SNHLY and CDR2 FYNNEI. CDR3 region: CASSATREGTYEQYF. CDR3 sequence (DNA): TGTGCCAGCAGCGCGACAAGGGAGGGGACCTACGAGCAGTACTTC.

The chain links TRBV30 to TRBJ2-3; weak D call: TRBD1 (6 bases). CDR1 is GTSNPN, CDR2 SVGIG, per germline (reference sequence). V dropped 3 bases and J dropped 2 bases, with 12 bases sitting between them. CDR3 size: 14 residues. The CDR3 bases are TGTGCCTGGAGCGAATTGGGGGCCACAGATACGCAGTATTTT. This encodes CAWSELGATDTQYF.

The V call is TRBV7-2, the J call TRBJ1-3, with unresolved D. Trimming removed 5 bases at V and 1 base at J, with 3 bases between. The CDR3 totals 12 residues. The germline CDR1 and CDR2 sequences are SGHTA and FQGNSA. CDR3 sequence (DNA): TGTGCCAGCAGCCCTTCTGGAAACACCATATATTTT. Amino acids: CASSPSGNTIYF.

The V gene is TRBV29-1, the J gene TRBJ2-5, with a tentative D call TRBD1 (5 bases). V was clipped by 4 bases and J by 5 bases, with 14 bases between them. The CDR3 has 13 residues. CDR1 and CDR2 from the germline V gene are SQVTM and ANQGSEA. This CDR3 is CSVVGQGMETQYF. The DNA for the CDR3 is TGCAGCGTTGTTGGTCAGGGTATGGAGACCCAGTACTTC.

Regarding this clone: Other DNA sequences in the same sample also yield this CDR3. The chain is built from TRBV19 and TRBJ1-1; 8 bases map to TRBD1. Germline V gene sequence: CDR1 LNHDA, CDR2 SQIVND (reference sequence). This CDR3 is 13 amino acids long. Unmatched junction bases numbered 4, after V lost 5 bases and J lost 5 bases. CDR3 region: CASSRTGGTEAFF. CDR3 in DNA: TGTGCCAGTAGTCGCACAGGGGGGACTGAAGCTTTCTTT.

V and J are TRBV5-1 and TRBJ2-3, with 16 bases that match TRBD2. The J segment lost 5 bases and the V segment lost 4 bases, leaving 10 bases of the junction unmatched. The germline V gene has CDR1 SGHRS and CDR2 YFSETQ. The CDR3 sequence is 18 residues long. The CDR3: CASSTPGTSGRAGDTQYF. The CDR3 DNA sequence: TGCGCCAGCAGCACCCCCGGGACTAGCGGGAGGGCCGGAGATACGCAGTATTTT. The entire variable domain, with the rest obtained from reference TRBV5-1 and TRBJ2-3, is as follows: KAGVTQTPRYLIKTRGQQVTLSCSPISGHRSVSWYQQTPGQGLQFLFEYFSETQRNKGNFPGRFSGRQFSNSRSEMNVSTLELGDSALYLCASSTPGTSGRAGDTQYFGPGTRLTVL.

The chain has TRBV27 and TRBJ1-1; perhaps TRBD1 as D (6 bases). The CDR3 extends over 17 amino acids. Trimming stripped 5 bases from V and 1 base from J, with 20 bases between. Germline loops: CDR1 MNHEY, CDR2 SMNVEV (reference sequence). This CDR3 is CASSTRNRDRENTEAFF. The CDR3 nucleotides are TGTGCCAGCAGTACCCGAAACAGGGACCGAGAGAACACTGAAGCTTTCTTT.

This chain uses TRBV5-1 with TRBJ2-5, with TRBD1 matching 10 bases. CDR3 length: 15 residues. Germline trimming cut 4 bases from V and 1 base from J; bases unmatched to any gene: 4. Per the germline V gene, CDR1 is SGHRS and CDR2 is YFSETQ. The CDR3 region is CASSGGQGLQETQYF. CDR3 coding DNA: TGCGCCAGCAGCGGGGGACAGGGGCTCCAAGAGACCCAGTACTTC.

This clone was seen a single time. This rearrangement joins TRBV2 to TRBJ2-1; TRBD2 matches 9 bases. The CDR3 loop spans 16 amino acids. The germline CDR1 and CDR2 sequences are SNHLY and FYNNEI. Trimming removed 0 bases from V and 6 bases from J; junction bases left unmatched: 6. CDR3 residues: CASSEAGREGTNEQFF. The DNA for the CDR3 is TGTGCCAGCAGTGAAGCTGGGCGGGAGGGGACCAATGAGCAGTTCTTC.

The V call is TRBV7-9, the J call TRBJ1-2; 7 nucleotides match TRBD1. Germline V CDR1 and CDR2: SEHNR, FQNEAQ (reference sequence). The CDR3 extends over 13 amino acids. The J segment lost 5 bases and the V segment lost 5 bases, leaving 5 bases of the junction unmatched. The CDR3 region has the DNA TGTGCCAGCAGCGCAGGGGGTTGGTATGGCTACACCTTC. Translated: CASSAGGWYGYTF.